This is a list of T cell receptor beta chains from one sample in a study of cytomegalovirus exposure and HLA in healthy donors. TCRdb keeps only in-frame clones here, not all; method: immunoSEQ multiplex PCR. The sample yields 100,000 or so clones, 70% to 75% seen once. The sample was PBMCs. Source of these receptors: a man aged 40-49 years in good health and CMV-seronegative. CDR3s include the opening cysteine and the closing phenylalanine or tryptophan. Fields, in order: clone size, D gene, J gene, V gene, CDR3 DNA, CDR3 protein. The D gene is left open where the match is weak. Some rows mark clone size as missing; the rest say once, few, many or name a class of expanded clone.

. TRBD1 TRBJ2-6 TRBV5-1 TGCGCCAGCAGCTTGGTGGGACAGTTCTCTGGGGCCAACGTCCTGACTTTC CASSLVGQFSGANVLTF
. . TRBJ2-7 TRBV5-1 TGCGCCAGCAGCTTGCAGGGCACAAGCTCCTACGAGCAGTACTTC CASSLQGTSSYEQYF
. . TRBJ2-1 TRBV7-6 TGTGCCAGCAACTTCGGGGTGATCCAGTTCTTC CASNFGVIQFF
. TRBD2 TRBJ2-1 TRBV10-3 TGTGCCATCAGGGGACTAGCGGGCCATGAGCAGTTCTTC CAIRGLAGHEQFF
. . TRBJ1-5 TRBV6-5 TGTGCCAGCAGTTACTCGGGAGACAATCAGCCCCAGCATTTT CASSYSGDNQPQHF
. . TRBJ2-1 TRBV9 TGTGCCAGCAGCGTAGCAGGCTCCTACAATGAGCAGTTCTTC CASSVAGSYNEQFF
few TRBD2 TRBJ2-1 TRBV7-9 TGTGCCAGCAGCCCCTGGACTAGCGGGAAACGTAATGAGCAGTTCTTC CASSPWTSGKRNEQFF
few TRBD1 TRBJ1-2 TRBV5-4 TGTGCCAGCAGAGATCGGGACAGCGCGAATTATGGCTACACCTTC CASRDRDSANYGYTF
. TRBD2 TRBJ2-7 TRBV12-5 TGTGCTAGTGGTTTACTAGCGGCCTCCTACGAGCAGTACTTC CASGLLAASYEQYF
. . TRBJ2-2 TRBV7-9 TGTTCCAGCAGCCCATCGAACACCGGGGAGCTGTTTTTT CSSSPSNTGELFF
. TRBD1 TRBJ1-2 TRBV6-5 TGTGCCAGCAGTTACCTGGCAGGGGGGTATGGCTACACCTTC CASSYLAGGYGYTF
. . TRBJ2-3 TRBV4-1 TGCGCCAGCAGCCAAGCCCCAGCTAGCGACACAGATACGCAGTATTTT CASSQAPASDTDTQYF
. TRBD1 TRBJ2-1 TRBV7-6 TGTGCCAGCAGCACGACAGGGTTTAGCTCCTACAATGAGCAGTTCTTC CASSTTGFSSYNEQFF
. . TRBJ1-5 TRBV19 TGTGCCAGTAGTATAGGGACTCATCAGCCCCAGCATTTT CASSIGTHQPQHF
few TRBD1 TRBJ1-3 TRBV5-8 TGTGCCAGCACTATCAGGGGGACTCCTGGAAACACCATATATTTT CASTIRGTPGNTIYF
once TRBD2 TRBJ2-7 TRBV25-1 TGTGCCAGCAGCATTTCTAGCGGGAGAACCTACGAGCAGTACTTC CASSISSGRTYEQYF
. . TRBJ1-2 TRBV10-3 TGTGCCATCACTGAAGGGGGGGATGGCTACACCTTC CAITEGGDGYTF
once TRBD1 TRBJ1-2 TRBV6-5 TGTGCCAGCAGTCCTGAACAGGGGGACCAGAAGGGCTACACCTTC CASSPEQGDQKGYTF
. . TRBJ1-2 TRBV28 TGTGCCAGCAGTGCCGGGACTTATAAATATGGCTACACCTTC CASSAGTYKYGYTF
few . TRBJ1-6 TRBV7-9 TGTGCCAGCAGCTTTGATAGCTATAATTCACCCCTCCACTTT CASSFDSYNSPLHF
. TRBD1 TRBJ2-1 TRBV7-9 TGTGCCAGCACCGCAGGGGGTTCAGGAAACAATGAGCAGTTCTTC CASTAGGSGNNEQFF
. . TRBJ2-7 TRBV15 TGTGCCACCAGCAGAGATTCCGCGCCCGCAACCGAGCAGTACTTC CATSRDSAPATEQYF
few . TRBJ1-1 TRBV7-9 TGTGCCAGCAGCTTCTCCCGGAACACTGAAGCTTTCTTT CASSFSRNTEAFF
. TRBD2 TRBJ2-1 TRBV9 TGTGCCAGCAGCGTAGGGGTGGGGGGGATCTACAATGAGCAGTTCTTC CASSVGVGGIYNEQFF
. TRBD1 TRBJ1-2 TRBV7-9 TGTGCCAGCAGCTCGGGACAGGGGGCCTATGGCTACACCTTC CASSSGQGAYGYTF
. . TRBJ1-1 TRBV30 TGTGCCTGCTCGACAGGACTGAACACTGAAGCTTTCTTT CACSTGLNTEAFF
few TRBD1 TRBJ1-4 TRBV25-1 TGTGCCAGCAGTAAGGGACAGCTTGCAACTAATGAAAAACTGTTTTTT CASSKGQLATNEKLFF